The TCR beta chain under discussion was sequenced for a study of long-term antiretroviral therapy in people with HIV. Trimming shortened V by 7 bases and J by 0 bases, and 18 bases separated the two germline ends. The germline CDR1 and CDR2 sequences are KGHSY and FQNENV. The CDR3 consists of 16 residues. The study, taken as a whole, reports: Adherence to ART, viral resistance and therapy changes lacked any data. Post-ART, diversity grew, though it stayed under transplant donor control levels. Pre-ART-expanded clones dominated the repertoire at all time points. Blood specimens, gathered between about 2003 and 2018, were possibly obtained under older ART regimens.

With survey level as its setting, the immunoSEQ assay was v3.0. The table came from immunoSEQ multiplex PCR; TCRdb's copy has only in-frame clones and leaves some out. The repertoire holds tens of thousands of clones, with 80% to 95% as singletons. As for this clone: Its target is unknown.

The TCR originated in a woman aged 40 to 50 with HIV. The source was unsorted PBMCs, collected approximately 5.1 years after starting antiretroviral therapy. The V and J genes are TRBV16 and TRBJ1-1; weak D call: TRBD1 (6 bases). This CDR3 reads CASILQGRVVNTEAFF. The CDR3 nucleotides read TGTGCCAGCATCCTACAGGGAAGAGTGGTGAACACTGAAGCTTTCTTT.